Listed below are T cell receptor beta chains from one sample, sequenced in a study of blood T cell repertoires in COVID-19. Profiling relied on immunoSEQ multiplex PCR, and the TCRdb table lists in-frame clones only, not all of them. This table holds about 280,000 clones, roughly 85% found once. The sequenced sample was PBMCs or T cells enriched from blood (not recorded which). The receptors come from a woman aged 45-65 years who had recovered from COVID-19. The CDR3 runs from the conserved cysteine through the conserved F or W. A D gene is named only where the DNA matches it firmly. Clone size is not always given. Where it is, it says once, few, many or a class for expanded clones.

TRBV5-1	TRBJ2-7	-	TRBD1	CASRPTTGTYEQYF	TGCGCCAGCAGACCGACGACAGGGACCTACGAGCAGTACTTC
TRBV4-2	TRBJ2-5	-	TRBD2	CASSQGFERGGRETQYF	TGTGCCAGCAGCCAAGGCTTCGAGCGGGGGGGCCGTGAGACCCAGTACTTC
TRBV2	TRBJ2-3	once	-	CASSGGGGGADTQYF	TGTGCCAGCAGTGGCGGAGGCGGGGGCGCAGATACGCAGTATTTT
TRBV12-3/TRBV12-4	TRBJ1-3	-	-	CASREGSGNTIYF	TGTGCCAGCAGGGAGGGCTCTGGAAACACCATATATTTT
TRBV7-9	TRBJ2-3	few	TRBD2	CASSSRGGLAGNTDTQYF	TGTGCCAGCAGCTCCCGAGGCGGACTAGCGGGGAACACAGATACGCAGTATTTT
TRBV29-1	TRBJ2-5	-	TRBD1	CSARPGTGTGETQYF	TGCAGCGCTAGACCAGGGACAGGGACCGGGGAGACCCAGTACTTC
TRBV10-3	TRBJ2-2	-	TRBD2	CAISEVAGGTGELFF	TGTGCCATCAGTGAGGTTGCGGGGGGGACCGGGGAGCTGTTTTTT
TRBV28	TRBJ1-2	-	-	CASSLSGRVGGYTF	TGTGCCAGCAGTTTAAGTGGCAGGGTAGGTGGCTACACCTTC
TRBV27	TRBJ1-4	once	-	CASSHRKQTGSAYEKLFF	TGTGCCAGCAGCCATCGAAAACAAACAGGTTCGGCGTATGAAAAACTGTTTTTT
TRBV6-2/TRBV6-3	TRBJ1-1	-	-	CASSYRTALEAFF	TGTGCCAGCAGTTACAGGACAGCCCTTGAAGCTTTCTTT
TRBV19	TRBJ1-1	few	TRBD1	CASRGRDRENTEAFF	TGTGCCAGTAGGGGAAGGGACAGGGAGAACACTGAAGCTTTCTTT
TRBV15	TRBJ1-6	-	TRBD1	CATSIGQGNNSPLHF	TGTGCCACCAGTATCGGACAGGGTAATAATTCACCCCTCCACTTT
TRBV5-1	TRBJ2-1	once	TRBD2	CASSLQLAGGYNEQFF	TGCGCCAGCAGCTTGCAACTAGCGGGGGGCTACAATGAGCAGTTCTTC
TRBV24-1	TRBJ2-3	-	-	CATSDLSTGNTDTQYF	TGTGCCACCAGTGATTTGAGTACAGGCAACACAGATACGCAGTATTTT
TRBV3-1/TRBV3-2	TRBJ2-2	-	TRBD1	CASSQNRGRTAGELFF	TGTGCCAGCAGTCAAAACAGGGGGCGGACGGCCGGGGAGCTGTTTTTT
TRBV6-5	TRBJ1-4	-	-	CASSYVPATNEKLFF	TGTGCCAGCAGTTACGTCCCTGCAACTAATGAAAAACTGTTTTTT
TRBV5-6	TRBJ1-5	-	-	CASSLSQTDLVSQKPQHF	TGTGCCAGCAGCTTGTCTCAGACAGACCTTGTATCCCAGAAGCCCCAGCATTTT
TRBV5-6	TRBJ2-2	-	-	CASSFDTATGELFF	TGTGCCAGCAGCTTTGACACGGCCACCGGGGAGCTGTTTTTT
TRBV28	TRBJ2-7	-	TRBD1	CASSSLRTGIYEQYF	TGTGCCAGCAGTTCCCTCCGGACAGGGATCTACGAGCAGTACTTC
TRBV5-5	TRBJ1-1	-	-	CASSLGVDMNTEAFF	TGTGCCAGCAGCTTGGGAGTGGACATGAACACTGAAGCTTTCTTT
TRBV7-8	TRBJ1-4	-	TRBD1	CASSLRTGGGEKLFF	TGTGCCAGCAGCTTGAGGACAGGGGGCGGTGAAAAACTGTTTTTT
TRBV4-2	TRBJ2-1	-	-	CASSQSGTASYNEQFF	TGTGCCAGCAGCCAATCGGGTACTGCATCTTACAATGAGCAGTTCTTC
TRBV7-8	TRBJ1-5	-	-	CASSLSGTQPQHF	TGTGCCAGCAGCTTATCAGGCACTCAGCCCCAGCATTTT
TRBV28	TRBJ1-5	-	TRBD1	CASSPGTGSTPGYQPQHF	TGTGCCAGCAGCCCCGGGACAGGGTCCACTCCGGGTTATCAGCCCCAGCATTTT
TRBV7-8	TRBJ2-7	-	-	CASSQVRVYEQYF	TGTGCCAGCAGCCAGGTCAGGGTATACGAGCAGTACTTC
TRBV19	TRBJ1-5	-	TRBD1	CASTVPGQGPNQPQHF	TGTGCCAGTACCGTCCCGGGACAGGGACCAAATCAGCCCCAGCATTTT
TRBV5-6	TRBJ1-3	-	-	CASSLEAGAGNTIYF	TGTGCCAGCAGCTTGGAGGCGGGGGCCGGAAACACCATATATTTT
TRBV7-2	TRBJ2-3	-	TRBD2	CASSFTSGISDTQYF	TGTGCCAGCAGCTTCACTAGCGGGATTTCAGATACGCAGTATTTT